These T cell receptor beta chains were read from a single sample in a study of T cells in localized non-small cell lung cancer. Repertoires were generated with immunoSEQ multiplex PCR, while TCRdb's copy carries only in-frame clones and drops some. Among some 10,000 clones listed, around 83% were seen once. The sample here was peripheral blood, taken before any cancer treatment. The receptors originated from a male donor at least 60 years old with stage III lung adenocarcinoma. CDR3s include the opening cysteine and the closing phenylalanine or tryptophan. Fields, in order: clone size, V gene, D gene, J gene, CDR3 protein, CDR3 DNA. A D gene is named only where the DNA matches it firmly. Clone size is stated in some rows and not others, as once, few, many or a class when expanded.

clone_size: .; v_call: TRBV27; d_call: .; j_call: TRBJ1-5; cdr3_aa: CASSLLGTSNQPQHF; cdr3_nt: TGTGCCAGCAGTTTACTGGGTACTAGCAATCAGCCCCAGCATTTT
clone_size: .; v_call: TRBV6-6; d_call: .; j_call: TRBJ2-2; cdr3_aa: CASSRPTSGGPGELFF; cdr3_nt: TGTGCCAGCAGTCGCCCAACTTCAGGGGGGCCCGGGGAGCTGTTTTTT
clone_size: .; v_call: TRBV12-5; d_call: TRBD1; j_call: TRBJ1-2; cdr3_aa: CASGLGPVGGDGYTF; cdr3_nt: TGTGCTAGTGGTTTGGGCCCGGTAGGGGGCGATGGCTACACCTTC
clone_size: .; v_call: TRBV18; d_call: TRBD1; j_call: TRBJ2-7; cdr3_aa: CASSPFDRGLIEQYF; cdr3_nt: TGTGCCAGCTCACCGTTTGACAGGGGGCTCATCGAGCAGTACTTC
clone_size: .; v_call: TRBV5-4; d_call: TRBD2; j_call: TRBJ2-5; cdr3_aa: CASSSGLAGGEETQYF; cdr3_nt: TGTGCCAGCAGCTCCGGACTAGCGGGAGGTGAGGAGACCCAGTACTTC
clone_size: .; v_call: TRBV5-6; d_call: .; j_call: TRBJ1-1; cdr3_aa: CASSSRRLNTEAFF; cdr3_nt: TGTGCCAGCAGCTCCCGGCGGCTGAACACTGAAGCTTTCTTT
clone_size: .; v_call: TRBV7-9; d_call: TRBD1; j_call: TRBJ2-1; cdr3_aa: CASSLRGQDHNEQFF; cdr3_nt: TGTGCCAGCAGCTTAAGAGGACAGGATCACAATGAGCAGTTCTTC
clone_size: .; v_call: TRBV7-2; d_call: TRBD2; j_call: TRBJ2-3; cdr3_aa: CASSLWRGGRDTQYF; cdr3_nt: TGTGCCAGCAGCTTATGGCGGGGGGGCCGGGATACGCAGTATTTT
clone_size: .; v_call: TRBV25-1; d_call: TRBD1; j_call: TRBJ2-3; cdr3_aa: CAMDRGKGDTQYF; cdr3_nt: TGTGCCATGGACAGGGGAAAGGGAGATACGCAGTATTTT
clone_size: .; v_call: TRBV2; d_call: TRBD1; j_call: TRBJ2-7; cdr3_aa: CASREPGQGASTREQYF; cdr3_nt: TGTGCCAGCAGAGAACCGGGACAGGGAGCATCAACGCGCGAGCAGTACTTC
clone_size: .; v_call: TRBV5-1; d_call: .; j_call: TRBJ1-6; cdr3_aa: CASSHWTENSPLHF; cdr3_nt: TGCGCCAGCAGCCATTGGACAGAAAATTCACCCCTCCACTTT
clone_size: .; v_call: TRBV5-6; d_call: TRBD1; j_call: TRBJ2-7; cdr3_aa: CASRKTGGSYEQYF; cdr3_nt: TGTGCCAGCAGAAAGACAGGGGGCTCCTACGAGCAGTACTTC
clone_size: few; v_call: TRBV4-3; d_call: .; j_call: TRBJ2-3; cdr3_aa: CASSQDTNTQYF; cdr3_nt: TGCGCCAGCAGCCAAGACACGAATACGCAGTATTTT
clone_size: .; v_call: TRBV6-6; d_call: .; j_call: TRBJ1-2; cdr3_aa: CASRVGGGDGYTF; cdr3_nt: TGTGCCAGCCGAGTCGGGGGTGGGGATGGCTACACCTTC
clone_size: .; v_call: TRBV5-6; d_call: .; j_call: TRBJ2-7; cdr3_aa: CASSQPYYEQYF; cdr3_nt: TGTGCCAGCAGTCAGCCTTATTACGAGCAGTACTTC
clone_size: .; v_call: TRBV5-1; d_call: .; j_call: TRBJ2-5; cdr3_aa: CASRSIGQETQYF; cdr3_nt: TGCGCCAGCAGGTCGATTGGGCAAGAGACCCAGTACTTC
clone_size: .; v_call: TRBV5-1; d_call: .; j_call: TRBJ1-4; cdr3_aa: CASRPDSSANEKLFF; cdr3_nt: TGCGCCAGCAGACCGGACAGCAGCGCTAATGAAAAACTGTTTTTT
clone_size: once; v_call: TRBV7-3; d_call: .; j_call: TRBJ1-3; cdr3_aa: CASSRGSSGNTIYF; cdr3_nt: TGTGCCAGCAGCCGGGGGAGCTCTGGAAACACCATATATTTT
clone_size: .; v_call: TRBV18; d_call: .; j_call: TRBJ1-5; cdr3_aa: CASSPSQGTGQPQHF; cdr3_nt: TGTGCCAGCTCCCCCAGCCAGGGGACGGGTCAGCCCCAGCATTTT
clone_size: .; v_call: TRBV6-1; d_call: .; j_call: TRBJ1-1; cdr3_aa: CASGRNTEAFF; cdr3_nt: TGTGCCAGTGGTCGGAACACTGAAGCTTTCTTT
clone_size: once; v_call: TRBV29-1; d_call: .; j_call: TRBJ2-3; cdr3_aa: CSGGSGNTDTQYF; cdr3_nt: TGCAGCGGGGGATCGGGGAACACAGATACGCAGTATTTT
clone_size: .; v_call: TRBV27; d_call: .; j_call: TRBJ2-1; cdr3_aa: CASSFPGLGGGEQFF; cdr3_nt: TGTGCCAGCAGTTTCCCCGGACTGGGGGGAGGTGAGCAGTTCTTC
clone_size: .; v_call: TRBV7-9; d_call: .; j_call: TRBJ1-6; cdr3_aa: CASSLRVLGSPLHF; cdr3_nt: TGTGCCAGCAGCTTACGGGTCCTCGGTTCACCCCTCCACTTT
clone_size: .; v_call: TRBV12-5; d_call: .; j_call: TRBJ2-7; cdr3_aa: CASGSIPYEQYF; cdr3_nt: TGTGCTAGTGGTTCAATACCCTACGAGCAGTACTTC
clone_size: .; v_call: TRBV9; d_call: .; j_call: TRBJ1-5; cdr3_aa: CASSVGAASNQPQHF; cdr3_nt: TGTGCCAGCAGCGTAGGGGCAGCGAGCAATCAGCCCCAGCATTTT
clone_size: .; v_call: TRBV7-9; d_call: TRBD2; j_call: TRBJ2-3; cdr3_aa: CASSSSSGLAGTDTQYF; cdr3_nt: TGTGCCAGCAGCTCCTCGTCGGGACTAGCAGGCACAGATACGCAGTATTTT
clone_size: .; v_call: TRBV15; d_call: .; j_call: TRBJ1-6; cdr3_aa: CATSKLSGMDNSPLHF; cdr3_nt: TGTGCCACCAGCAAACTTAGCGGGATGGATAATTCACCCCTCCACTTT
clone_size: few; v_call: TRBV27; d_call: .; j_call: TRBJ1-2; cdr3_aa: CASSLSGTPSEGYTF; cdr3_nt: TGTGCCAGCAGTTTATCGGGGACACCCTCGGAGGGCTACACCTTC
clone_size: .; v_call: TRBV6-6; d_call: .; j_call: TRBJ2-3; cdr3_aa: CASRKRATDTQYF; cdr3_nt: TGTGCCAGCAGAAAAAGGGCCACAGATACGCAGTATTTT
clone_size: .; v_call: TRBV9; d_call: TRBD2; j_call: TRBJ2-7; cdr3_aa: CASSVASGLAASYEQYF; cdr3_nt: TGTGCCAGCAGCGTAGCTTCGGGACTAGCGGCCTCCTACGAGCAGTACTTC
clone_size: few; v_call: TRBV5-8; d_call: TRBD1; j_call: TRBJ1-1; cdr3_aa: CASSLAGGSTEAFF; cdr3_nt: TGTGCCAGCAGCTTGGCAGGGGGTTCCACTGAAGCTTTCTTT
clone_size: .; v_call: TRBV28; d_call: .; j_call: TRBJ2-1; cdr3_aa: CASSPTGANEQFF; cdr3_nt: TGTGCCAGCAGTCCCACGGGGGCGAATGAGCAGTTCTTC
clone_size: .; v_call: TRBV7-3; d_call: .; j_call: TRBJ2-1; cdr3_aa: CASSLTSSSGNEQFF; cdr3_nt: TGTGCCAGCAGCTTAACGAGTAGCTCCGGCAATGAGCAGTTCTTC
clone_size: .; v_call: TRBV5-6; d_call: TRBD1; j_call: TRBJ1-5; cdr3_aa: CASSPQGGGQPQHF; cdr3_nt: TGTGCCAGCAGCCCCCAGGGGGGAGGTCAGCCCCAGCATTTT
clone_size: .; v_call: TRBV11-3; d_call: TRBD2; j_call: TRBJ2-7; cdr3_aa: CASSFISGTLVIYEQYF; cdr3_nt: TGTGCCAGCAGCTTTATTAGCGGGACCCTAGTAATCTACGAGCAGTACTTC
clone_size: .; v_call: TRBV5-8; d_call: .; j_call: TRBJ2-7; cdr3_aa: CASTQRQPSHEQYF; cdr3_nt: TGTGCCAGCACCCAGCGACAGCCTTCTCACGAGCAGTACTTC
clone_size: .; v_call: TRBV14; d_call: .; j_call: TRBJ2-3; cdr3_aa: CASSHGITDTQYF; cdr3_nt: TGTGCCAGCAGCCACGGGATTACAGATACGCAGTATTTT
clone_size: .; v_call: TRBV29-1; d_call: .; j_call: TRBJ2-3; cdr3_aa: CSVEAPHLIAEVTDTQYF; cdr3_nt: TGCAGCGTTGAAGCCCCTCACCTTATAGCGGAAGTAACAGATACGCAGTATTTT
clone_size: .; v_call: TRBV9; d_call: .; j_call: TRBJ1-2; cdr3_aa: CASSVQPRGTNYGYTF; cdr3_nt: TGTGCCAGCAGCGTACAACCCAGGGGTACTAACTATGGCTACACCTTC
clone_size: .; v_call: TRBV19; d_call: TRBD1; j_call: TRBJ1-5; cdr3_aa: CASSTGTAGVSNQPQHF; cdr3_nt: TGTGCCAGTAGTACCGGGACAGCCGGCGTTAGCAATCAGCCCCAGCATTTT
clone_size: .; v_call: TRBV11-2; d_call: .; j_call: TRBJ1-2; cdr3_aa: CASSQEYGGNYGYTF; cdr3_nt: TGTGCCAGCAGCCAAGAATACGGGGGAAACTATGGCTACACCTTC
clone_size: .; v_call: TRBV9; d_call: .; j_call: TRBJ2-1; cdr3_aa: CASSALANEQFF; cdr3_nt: TGTGCCAGCAGCGCCCTGGCAAATGAGCAGTTCTTC
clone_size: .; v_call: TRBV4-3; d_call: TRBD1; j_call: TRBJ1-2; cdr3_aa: CASSQGQGAEGYTF; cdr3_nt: TGCGCCAGCAGCCAAGGACAGGGGGCGGAAGGCTACACCTTC
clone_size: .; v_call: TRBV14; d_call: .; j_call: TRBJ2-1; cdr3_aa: CASSQVGPQQFF; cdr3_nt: TGTGCCAGCAGCCAAGTCGGTCCTCAGCAGTTCTTC
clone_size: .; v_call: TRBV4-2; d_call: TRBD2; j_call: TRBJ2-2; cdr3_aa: CASSQDLAGDGYTGELFF; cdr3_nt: TGTGCCAGCAGCCAAGATTTAGCGGGAGATGGGTACACCGGGGAGCTGTTTTTT
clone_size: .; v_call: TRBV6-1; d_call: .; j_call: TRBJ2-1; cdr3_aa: CASSVNQLSSYNEQFF; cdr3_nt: TGTGCCAGCAGTGTAAATCAGTTGAGCTCCTACAATGAGCAGTTCTTC
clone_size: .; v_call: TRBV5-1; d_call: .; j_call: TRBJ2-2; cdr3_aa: CASSPTDTGELFF; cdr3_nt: TGCGCCAGCAGCCCAACCGACACCGGGGAGCTGTTTTTT
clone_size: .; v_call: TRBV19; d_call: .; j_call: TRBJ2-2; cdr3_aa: CASTPRNTGELFF; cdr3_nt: TGTGCCAGTACCCCCAGGAATACCGGGGAGCTGTTTTTT
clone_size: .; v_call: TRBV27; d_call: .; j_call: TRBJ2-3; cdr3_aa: CASSRAGSGRTDTQYF; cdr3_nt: TGTGCCAGCAGTAGGGCGGGGAGCGGTCGCACAGATACGCAGTATTTT
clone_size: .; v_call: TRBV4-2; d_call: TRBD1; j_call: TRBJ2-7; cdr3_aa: CASSLGQGPYEQYF; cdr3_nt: TGTGCCAGCAGCCTCGGACAGGGGCCCTACGAGCAGTACTTC
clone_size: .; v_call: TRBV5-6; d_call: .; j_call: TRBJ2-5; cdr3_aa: CASSPPSGRLQETQYF; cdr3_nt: TGTGCCAGCAGCCCCCCGTCCGGGCGGTTACAAGAGACCCAGTACTTC
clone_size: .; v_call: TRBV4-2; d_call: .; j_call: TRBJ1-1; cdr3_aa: CASSLQWGGAGTEAFF; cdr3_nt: TGTGCCAGCAGTCTACAATGGGGGGGGGCGGGCACTGAAGCTTTCTTT
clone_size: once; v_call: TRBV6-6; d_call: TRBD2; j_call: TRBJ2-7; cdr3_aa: CASSSGTSVTYEQYF; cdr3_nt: TGTGCCAGCAGTTCCGGGACTAGCGTCACCTACGAGCAGTACTTC